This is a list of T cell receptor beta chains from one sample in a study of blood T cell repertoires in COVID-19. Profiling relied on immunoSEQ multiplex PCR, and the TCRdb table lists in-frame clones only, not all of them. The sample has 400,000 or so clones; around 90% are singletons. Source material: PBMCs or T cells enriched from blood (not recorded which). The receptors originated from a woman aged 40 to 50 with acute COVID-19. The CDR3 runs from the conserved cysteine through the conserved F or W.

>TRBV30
CAWSATGQGYEKLFF
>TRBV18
CASSPPESYGYTF
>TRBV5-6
CASSLVTSYLGSDTQYF
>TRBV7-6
CASSITSYGLSEQFF
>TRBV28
CASSFSRQGAEYEQYF
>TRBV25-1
CASSPYGDSHNEQFF
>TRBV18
CASSPYATLINQPQHF
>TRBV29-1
CSVVGDYEQYF
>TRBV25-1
CASSGRGGANTGELFF
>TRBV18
CASSPGQGRVATEAFF
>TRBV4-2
CASSPVFGTGGGGYTF
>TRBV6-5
CATRGGQSNEKLFF
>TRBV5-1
CASSFRGGADTEAFF
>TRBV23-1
CASSQVIRDTEAFF